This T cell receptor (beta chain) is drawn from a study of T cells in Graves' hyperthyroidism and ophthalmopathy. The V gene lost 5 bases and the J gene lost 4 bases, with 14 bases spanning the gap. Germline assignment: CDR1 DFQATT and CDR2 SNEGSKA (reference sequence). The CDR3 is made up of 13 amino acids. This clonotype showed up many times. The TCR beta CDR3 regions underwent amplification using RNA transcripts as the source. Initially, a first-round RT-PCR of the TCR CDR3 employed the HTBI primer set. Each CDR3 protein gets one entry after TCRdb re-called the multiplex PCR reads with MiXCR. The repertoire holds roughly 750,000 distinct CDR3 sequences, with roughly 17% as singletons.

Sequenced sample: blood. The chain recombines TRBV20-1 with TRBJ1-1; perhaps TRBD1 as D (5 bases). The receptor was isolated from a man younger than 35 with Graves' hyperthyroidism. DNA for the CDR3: TGCAGTGCTCCCCCAGGGCCAGGCACTGAAGCTTTCTTT. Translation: CSAPPGPGTEAFF.